Following are 10 T cell receptor beta chains from one sample sequenced in a study of breast tumors, draining lymph nodes, adjacent tissues. One entry per CDR3 protein, called by TCRdb with MiXCR from the multiplex PCR reads. The sample holds approximately 200,000 distinct CDR3 sequences; roughly 31% are singletons and the top ten take roughly 4.3%. Breast cancer patients provided tissue from their axillary draining lymph nodes. The source material was axillary lymph node tissue. The receptors originated from a female donor with breast cancer. Some clones in this sample may be carry-over from other donors' samples.

This clonotype was observed at least ten times. The genes are TRBV5-5 and TRBJ2-2; weak D call: TRBD1 (6 bases). The ends were cut back, 4 bases at V and 5 bases at J, with 15 bases in the middle. Germline CDR1 and CDR2: SGHKS and YYEKEE (reference sequence). The CDR3 runs 15 residues. In DNA, the CDR3 is TGTGCCAGCAGCCCGATGACAGGCGTGACCGGGGAGCTGTTTTTT. The encoded protein is CASSPMTGVTGELFF.

There are many counts of this clonotype. The V gene is TRBV7-3, the J gene TRBJ2-2, with D hard to call. This CDR3 is 13 amino acids long. Germline CDR1 reads SGHTA; CDR2 reads FQGTGA. V was pared by 2 bases and J by 3 bases, with 4 bases between. This CDR3 is CASSLWDTGELFF. The CDR3 nucleotides are TGTGCCAGCAGCTTATGGGACACCGGGGAGCTGTTTTTT.

The chain joins TRBV5-1 to TRBJ1-5; perhaps TRBD1 as D (6 bases). Per germline, CDR1 SGHRS and CDR2 YFSETQ. V shed 0 bases and J shed 15 bases, with 16 bases lying between them. The CDR3 extends over 13 amino acids. The CDR3 loop reads CASSLVGFGGLHF. The CDR3, as DNA: TGCGCCAGCAGCTTGGTGGGATTCGGGGGCCTGCATTTT.

This clonotype was seen ten or more times. CDR3 bases: TGTGCCAGCGGGTCCTTCTCGGGACTAGCGGGAAACAATGAGCAGTTCTTC. Translation gives CASGSFSGLAGNNEQFF. The V call is TRBV6-5, the J call TRBJ2-1, with 13 nucleotides matching TRBD2. This CDR3 comprises 17 residues. The germline V gene has CDR1 MNHEY and CDR2 SVGAGI. V shed 8 bases and J 5 bases; nucleotides not matched to a gene: 12.

V gene TRBV6-4 combines with J gene TRBJ1-2; 8 bases map to TRBD1. This CDR3 has 14 residues. V lost 5 bases to trimming and J lost 9 bases; unmatched junction nucleotides: 11. Germline V gene lookup returns CDR1 MRHNA and CDR2 SNTAGT. Written as DNA, the CDR3 is TGTGCCAGCAGTCAGCATTCCGGGACAGGAAGCTACACCTTC. Protein: CASSQHSGTGSYTF.

The chain employs TRBV30 and TRBJ2-1; 8 positions agree with TRBD2. Trimming cost V 0 bases and J 4 bases; bases outside gene matches: 5. The CDR3 loop spans 15 amino acids. Germline CDR1 is GTSNPN and CDR2 is SVGIG (reference sequence). The chain's CDR3 is CAWSVFGGEYNEQFF. CDR3 nucleotides: TGTGCCTGGAGTGTATTCGGGGGGGAATACAATGAGCAGTTCTTC.

This clonotype has just a few counts. The chain employs TRBV6-1 and TRBJ1-3; 7 nucleotides line up with TRBD1. CDR1 and CDR2 (germline): MNHNS, SASEGT. V gave up 4 bases and J gave up 0 bases; unmatched junction bases: 6. This CDR3 contains 16 residues. DNA for the CDR3: TGTGCCAGCAGTGCAAGGACAGGAAACTCTGGAAACACCATATATTTT. This codes for CASSARTGNSGNTIYF.

This clonotype was observed many times. The chain employs TRBV3-1 and TRBJ1-2, with no clear D. The germline CDR1 and CDR2 sequences are LGHDT and YNNKEL (reference sequence). The CDR3 is 14 residues long. V lost 5 bases and J 3 bases, leaving 13 bases between the germline ends. This chain's CDR3 is CASSSAEGDYGYTF. The CDR3 nucleotides read TGTGCCAGCAGCAGTGCTGAGGGCGACTATGGCTACACCTTC.

V gene TRBV2 combines with J gene TRBJ2-5; possibly TRBD2 for D (5 bases). This CDR3 has 14 amino acids. The germline V gene encodes CDR1 SNHLY and CDR2 FYNNEI. V gave up 5 bases and J gave up 5 bases, with 15 bases separating them. This chain's CDR3 is CASSKDGDSETQYF. CDR3 in DNA: TGTGCCAGCAGTAAGGACGGGGATAGCGAGACCCAGTACTTC.

Turning to this clonotype: A much larger clone lies a single base off, so this may be a read error. The V and J genes are TRBV6-1 and TRBJ1-5; D is perhaps TRBD1 (5 bases). CDR3 size: 13 residues. The V gene's germline CDR1 is MNHNS and CDR2 SASEGT. V was shortened by 4 bases and J by 11 bases, with 15 bases between the two germline ends. The CDR3: CASSGTPRGTQHF. The CDR3 coding sequence is TGTGCCAGCAGTGGGACACCTAGAGGGACCCAGCATTTT.